This T cell receptor beta chain was found in a study of blood T cells in healthy people across ages. Every participating donor contributed roughly 10 milliliters of peripheral blood through a draw. A remark on this clonotype: One junction end disagrees with the germline gene, perhaps due to a read error.

A second PCR of roughly 7 to 11 cycles used a sample-barcoded 5' primer and a J-beta primer mix. Each CDR3 protein is one row after TCRdb ran MiXCR on the 5' RACE reads. In the table there are 1.5 million or so distinct CDR3 sequences, 35% to 45% of which are singletons. Germline V gives CDR1 MNHEY, CDR2 SMNVEV (reference sequence). The CDR3 has 13 residues. The TCR was taken from a woman under 30 in good health. The chain recombines TRBV27 with TRBJ2-5, with D possibly matching TRBD1 (6 bases). Sequencing used blood. The CDR3 DNA follows: TGTGCCAGCAGGTTATTGGACAGAAGGGAGCAGTACTTC. It yields the protein CASRLLDRREQYF.